This T cell receptor beta chain is from a study of T cell changes during pregnancy in multiple sclerosis. Germline CDR1 reads ENHRY; CDR2 reads SYGVKD. The CDR3 covers 14 residues. Trimming shortened V by 2 bases and J by 4 bases, and 11 bases separated the two germline ends. Only in-frame clones appear in the TCRdb table, and some are missing; sequencing was by immunoSEQ multiplex PCR. Of some 55,000 clones listed, approximately 87% are singletons. Sequencing was done on a sample of peripheral blood from another person, used as feeder cells. The origin of this receptor is a human donor whose cells served as feeder cells for cultures in a pregnancy study. This chain joins TRBV10-3 and TRBJ1-2; D is undetermined. In DNA form, the CDR3 reads TGTGCCATCAGTGAGGCAGGTCAACTCTATGGCTACACCTTC. Encoded protein: CAISEAGQLYGYTF.